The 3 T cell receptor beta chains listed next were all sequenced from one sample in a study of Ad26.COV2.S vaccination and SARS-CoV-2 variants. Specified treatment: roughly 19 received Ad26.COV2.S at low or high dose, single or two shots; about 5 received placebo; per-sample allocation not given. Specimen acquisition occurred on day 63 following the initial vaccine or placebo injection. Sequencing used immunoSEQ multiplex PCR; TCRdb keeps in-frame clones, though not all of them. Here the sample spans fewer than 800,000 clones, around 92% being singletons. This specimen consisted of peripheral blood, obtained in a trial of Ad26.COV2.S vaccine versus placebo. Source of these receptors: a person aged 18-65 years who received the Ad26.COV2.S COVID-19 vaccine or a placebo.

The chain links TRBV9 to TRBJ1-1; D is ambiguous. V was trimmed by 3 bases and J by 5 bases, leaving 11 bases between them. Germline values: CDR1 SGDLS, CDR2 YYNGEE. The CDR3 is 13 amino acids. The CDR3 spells CASSATLGTEAFF. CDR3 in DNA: TGTGCCAGCAGCGCAACCCTGGGGACTGAAGCTTTCTTT.

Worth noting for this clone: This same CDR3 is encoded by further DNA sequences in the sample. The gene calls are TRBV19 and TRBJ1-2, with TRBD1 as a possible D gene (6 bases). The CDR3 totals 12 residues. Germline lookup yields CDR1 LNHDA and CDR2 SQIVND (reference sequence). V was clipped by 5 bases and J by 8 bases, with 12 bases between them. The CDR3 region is CASSLTGYGYTF. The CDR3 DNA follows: TGTGCCAGTAGTCTCACAGGGTACGGCTACACCTTC.

The CDR3 here is CAARTGTGGGNTEAFF. The CDR3 DNA follows: TGTGCCGCCCGAACCGGGACAGGGGGGGGGAACACTGAAGCTTTCTTT. The genes are TRBV10-3 and TRBJ1-1; 11 bases are shared with TRBD1. Germline lookup yields CDR1 ENHRY and CDR2 SYGVKD. V was pared by 11 bases and J by 1 base, with 12 bases of the junction left unmatched. The CDR3 runs to 16 residues.